The entry below describes one T cell receptor (beta chain). Its specificity is not known. The record originates from a study of T cell responses to AZD1222 COVID-19 vaccine. Produced via immunoSEQ multiplex PCR; TCRdb's table is partial and in-frame only. The table lists 120,000 to 150,000 clones, 80% to 95% of them singletons, with less than 3.5% in the top ten. This CDR3 region has 13 residues. V gave up 3 bases and J gave up 14 bases, with 19 bases separating them. CDR1 SGHTA and CDR2 FQGNSA come from the germline V gene. Study-level findings and limits: Donors were chiefly white British, with a greater number of females, and clonal diversity was perhaps underestimated.

The chain joins TRBV7-2 to TRBJ1-2; weak D call: TRBD1 (5 bases). The input for sequencing was peripheral blood, taken on day 0 of MenACWY control vaccination. This TCR derives from an adult in good health. The CDR3 DNA follows: TGTGCCAGCAGCTTGGGATGGGGGGGGTCCGTGACCTTC. Encoded protein: CASSLGWGGSVTF.